The T cell receptor beta chain described here comes from a study of cytomegalovirus exposure and HLA in healthy donors. The PCR made use of 60 Vbeta and 13 Jbeta primers. Some clones are missing from TCRdb's copy, which holds only in-frame ones; the method was immunoSEQ multiplex PCR. The table records roughly 150,000 clones, about 80% of them present only once. The CDR3 consists of 13 residues. Trimming shortened V by 4 bases and J by 3 bases, and 11 bases separated the two germline ends. Germline V gene sequence: CDR1 SGHRS, CDR2 YFSETQ. Only one count was recorded for this clone. Sequences were obtained from PBMCs. The rearrangement joins TRBV5-1 to TRBJ2-7, with D possibly TRBD2 on 6 matching bases. The sequence was collected from a woman aged 45-65 years in good health and CMV-seropositive. CDR3 DNA: TGCGCCAGCAGCGAGCGGGTGAGCTACGAGCAGTACTTC. This codes for CASSERVSYEQYF.